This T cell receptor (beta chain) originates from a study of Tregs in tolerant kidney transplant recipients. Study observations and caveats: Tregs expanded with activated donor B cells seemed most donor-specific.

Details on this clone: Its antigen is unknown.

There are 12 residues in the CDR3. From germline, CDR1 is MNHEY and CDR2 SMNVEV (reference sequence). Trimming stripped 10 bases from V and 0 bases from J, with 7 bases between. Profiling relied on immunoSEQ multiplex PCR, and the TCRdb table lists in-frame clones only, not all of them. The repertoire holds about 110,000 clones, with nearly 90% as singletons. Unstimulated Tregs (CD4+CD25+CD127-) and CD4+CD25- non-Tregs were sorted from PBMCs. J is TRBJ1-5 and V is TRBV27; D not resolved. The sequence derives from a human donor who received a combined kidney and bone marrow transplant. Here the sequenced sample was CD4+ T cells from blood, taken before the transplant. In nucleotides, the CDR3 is TGTGCCACCGGTTATAGCAATCAGCCCCAGCATTTT. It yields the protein CATGYSNQPQHF.